These T cell receptor beta chains were read from a single sample in a study of shared clonotypes between healthy human individuals. The table came from immunoSEQ multiplex PCR; TCRdb's copy has only in-frame clones and leaves some out. This sample has 2.3 million or so clones; approximately 95% occur once, and the top ten carry around 0.4%. The material sequenced was naive CD4+ T cells from PBMCs. The receptors come from a man younger than 35 in good health. Some clones in this sample may be carry-over from other donors' samples. The CDR3 runs from the conserved cysteine through the conserved F or W. D genes are given only for firm matches. Clone size is stated in some rows and not others, as once, few, many or a class when expanded.

TRBV7-8,once,.,TRBJ1-1,CASSPRGHQINTEAFF,TGTGCCAGCAGCCCTCGGGGACACCAAATAAACACTGAAGCTTTCTTT
TRBV7-2,.,.,TRBJ1-5,CASSPGTGYQPQHF,TGTGCCAGCAGCCCCGGTACAGGGTACCAGCCCCAGCATTTT
TRBV5-1,.,TRBD1,TRBJ2-5,CASRRDRERETQYF,TGCGCCAGCAGACGGGACAGGGAGAGGGAGACCCAGTACTTC
TRBV6-4,once,.,TRBJ2-7,CASSSGTGDYEQYF,TGTGCCAGCAGCTCCGGGACGGGGGACTACGAGCAGTACTTC
TRBV11-2,.,.,TRBJ2-7,CASSLAGAVEQYF,TGTGCCAGCAGCTTAGCTGGTGCGGTCGAGCAGTACTTC
TRBV5-1,.,.,TRBJ2-7,CASSLTVGRAAYEQYF,TGCGCCAGCAGCTTGACGGTTGGGCGGGCCGCCTACGAGCAGTACTTC
TRBV2,.,.,TRBJ2-5,CASSENEGGETQYF,TGTGCCAGCAGTGAAAATGAAGGGGGGGAGACCCAGTACTTC
TRBV5-4,.,TRBD1,TRBJ2-5,CASSLVGGEKTQYF,TGTGCCAGCAGCTTGGTAGGGGGCGAAAAGACCCAGTACTTC
TRBV29-1,.,TRBD2,TRBJ2-3,CSVDTSSGRTDTQYF,TGCAGCGTTGACACTTCTAGCGGGAGGACAGATACGCAGTATTTT
TRBV2,.,.,TRBJ1-5,CASSRDINQPQHF,TGTGCCAGCAGCCGGGACATCAACCAGCCCCAGCATTTT
TRBV18,.,.,TRBJ1-1,CASSPLRSNTEAFF,TGTGCCAGCTCACCCCTTCGGTCTAACACTGAAGCTTTCTTT
TRBV7-9,few,.,TRBJ1-2,CASSPGVGYTF,TGTGCCAGCAGCCCTGGAGTGGGCTACACCTTC
TRBV19,.,.,TRBJ2-5,CASSRVGAETQYF,TGTGCCAGTAGTAGGGTTGGTGCGGAGACCCAGTACTTC
TRBV7-9,.,TRBD2,TRBJ2-1,CASSLGLAEGYNEQFF,TGTGCCAGCAGCTTAGGGCTAGCGGAGGGGTACAATGAGCAGTTCTTC
TRBV28,.,.,TRBJ1-1,CASSPGPAGTEAFF,TGTGCCAGCAGCCCGGGTCCGGCGGGGACTGAAGCTTTCTTT
TRBV6-5,.,TRBD1,TRBJ2-1,CASSSSGGNEQFF,TGTGCCAGCAGTTCCTCAGGGGGCAATGAGCAGTTCTTC
TRBV30,.,.,TRBJ2-3,CAWGPITDTQYF,TGTGCCTGGGGGCCCATCACAGATACGCAGTATTTT
TRBV5-4,few,.,TRBJ1-2,CASSPVGVGYTF,TGTGCCAGCAGCCCGGTGGGGGTTGGCTACACCTTC
TRBV5-4,.,.,TRBJ2-2,CASSLGGRVTTGELFF,TGTGCCAGCAGCTTGGGGGGACGGGTCACCACCGGGGAGCTGTTTTTT
TRBV6-5,.,.,TRBJ2-3,CASSYARSTDTQYF,TGTGCCAGCAGTTACGCCCGAAGCACAGATACGCAGTATTTT
TRBV28,.,.,TRBJ1-5,CASTPKAAAGHQPQHF,TGTGCCAGCACCCCAAAGGCGGCGGCGGGACATCAGCCCCAGCATTTT
TRBV5-1,.,TRBD2,TRBJ2-1,CASSLLTSGAGNEQFF,TGCGCCAGCAGCCTGCTGACTAGCGGGGCGGGTAATGAGCAGTTCTTC